These 6 T cell receptor beta chains originate from one sample sequenced in a study of CD8 T cells in Susac syndrome (dated by TCRdb to between 2018 and 2021). The protocol used for the library was the immunoSEQ multiplex PCR assay. RNA was extracted using the RNeasy kit, and roughly 0.5 to 1 microgram was reverse transcribed with random hexamers. TCRdb reworked the public reads: Q25 trimming with fastp, MiXCR clone assembly, productive beta chains retained. Each CDR3 protein appears once, grouped with its most common genes and DNA. The sample profile shows about 140,000 distinct CDR3 sequences; about 95% of them were found once. 0.11% of the sample is taken by the ten largest. The material sequenced was CD4+ T cells from PBMCs. These receptors all come from a human donor with multiple sclerosis.

The chain combines TRBV24-1 with TRBJ2-1; possibly TRBD1 for D (6 bases). CDR1 is KGHDR and CDR2 is SFDVKD in the germline V gene. The CDR3 has 14 residues. Trimming removed 10 bases at V and 3 bases at J, with 15 bases between. The CDR3 sequence: CATQGSSFYNEQFF. The CDR3 region has the DNA TGTGCCACTCAGGGGTCATCCTTCTACAATGAGCAGTTCTTC.

The chain combines TRBV20-1 with TRBJ1-5; maybe TRBD1 (6 bases). The germline V gene has CDR1 DFQATT and CDR2 SNEGSKA (reference sequence). The CDR3 has 16 residues. V was cut by 1 base and J by 0 bases, with 13 bases left in between. The CDR3 bases are TGCAGTGCTAGAGTCCCCAGGGGCTATAGCAATCAGCCCCAGCATTTT. This encodes CSARVPRGYSNQPQHF.

V and J are TRBV14 and TRBJ1-4, with D tentatively TRBD1 (6 bases). The ends were cut back, 4 bases at V and 7 bases at J, with 13 bases in the middle. The CDR3 has 14 residues. Germline lookup yields CDR1 SGHDN and CDR2 FVKESK. CDR3 DNA: TGTGCCAGCAGCCTACAGGGTTTGAGTGAAAAACTGTTTTTT. Translated, it gives CASSLQGLSEKLFF.

This rearrangement joins TRBV4-1 to TRBJ2-7; TRBD1 is a possible D gene (6 bases). Germline CDR1 and CDR2: MGHRA and YSYEKL. V was clipped by 0 bases and J by 2 bases, with 11 bases between them. The CDR3 loop spans 15 amino acids. The chain's CDR3 is CASSQDPTGTYEQYF. CDR3 sequence (DNA): TGCGCCAGCAGCCAAGACCCGACAGGTACCTACGAGCAGTACTTC.

The chain carries TRBV28 and TRBJ2-7, with D possibly matching TRBD2 (6 bases). CDR1 is MDHEN and CDR2 is SYDVKM in the germline V gene. The length of the CDR3 is 15 residues. The V and J ends lost 6 bases and 2 bases respectively, with 17 bases between them. CDR3 amino acids: CASSLPGAGTYEQYF. For the CDR3, the DNA is TGTGCCAGCAGCTTGCCTGGGGCGGGGACCTACGAGCAGTACTTC.

This rearrangement joins TRBV19 to TRBJ2-1, with D unclear. With 11 bases removed from V and 8 bases from J, the gap between germline ends came to 19 bases. The germline CDR1 and CDR2 sequences are LNHDA and SQIVND (reference sequence). The CDR3 loop spans 13 amino acids. The CDR3 region has the DNA TGTGCCTGTGCAGACCATCCCGTGGATGAGCAGTTCTTC. It translates to CACADHPVDEQFF.